The next 14 T cell receptor delta chains were all read from a single sample in a study of gamma-delta T cells after stem cell transplantation. TCRdb processed the RT-PCR reads again with the CATT caller. The repertoire consists of about 3,200 delta-chain clones, with 5% occurring once and the leading ten covering 35%. The sequencing sample was made of gamma-delta T cells. The receptor source for this set is a human donor. It is not recorded whose cells these are; they may come from a transplant donor.

Only a few counts were recorded for this clone. TCRdb has a much larger clone's protein, which differs at residue 8 from the translation of this DNA, likely because of a read error; what is shown is the protein translated from the DNA. This chain joins TRDV2 and TRDJ1, with TRDD3 matching over 11 bases. Germline V gene data show CDR1 as GEAIGNYY and CDR2 as EKD. CDR3 size: 19 residues. The V segment lost 0 bases and the J segment 3 bases; nucleotides outside the gene matches: 14. The chain's CDR3 is CACDTVAMLGDTKPDKLIF. CDR3 nucleotide sequence: TGTGCCTGTGACACCGTGGCTATGCTGGGGGATACTAAGCCCGATAAACTCATCTTT.

As concerns this clone: A far larger clone is just one base off, so this is likely a read error. The identical CDR3 is also encoded by other nucleotide sequences in the sample. V usage is TRDV2 and J usage is TRDJ1; perhaps TRDD3 as D (5 bases). CDR3 length: 15 amino acids. CDR1 and CDR2 (germline): GEAIGNYY, EKD. Here the CDR3 reads CACDTVGTYTDKLIF. As DNA, the CDR3 is TGTGCCTGTGACACAGTGGGGACGTACACTGATAAACTCATCTTT.

This clone was found a few times. TCRdb's protein for this DNA is that of a much larger clone and differs from the translation at residue 12, likely a read error; the protein shown is the DNA translation. This chain joins TRDV2 and TRDJ1; 13 positions agree with TRDD3. The CDR3 has 18 residues. Per the germline V gene, CDR1 is GEAIGNYY and CDR2 is EKD. The J segment lost 0 bases and the V segment lost 3 bases, leaving 9 bases of the junction unmatched. CDR3 residues: CACDVLGDTEGYTDKLIF. The DNA of the CDR3 is TGTGCCTGTGACGTACTGGGGGATACGGAGGGGTACACCGATAAACTCATCTTT.

This clone appeared a few times. This likely reflects a read error, since a far larger clone is one base away. The sample carries other DNA sequences with the same CDR3. The gene calls are TRDV2 and TRDJ1; 8 nucleotides line up with TRDD3. J was trimmed by 0 bases and V by 4 bases; bases with no gene match: 12. Germline V CDR1 and CDR2: GEAIGNYY, EKD. This CDR3 is 17 amino acids long. The CDR3, as DNA: TGTGCCTGTGATACCCTTACTGGGGGTTCGTACACCGATAAACTCATCTTT. As protein: CACDTLTGGSYTDKLIF.

Notes on this clone: This likely reflects a read error, since a far larger clone is one base away. The sample carries other DNA sequences with the same CDR3. This sequence joins TRDV2 and TRDJ1; unclear D gene. Per the germline V gene, CDR1 is GEAIGNYY and CDR2 is EKD. The CDR3 extends over 14 amino acids. Here the CDR3 reads CACDTVGNTDKLIF. The CDR3 DNA reads TGTGCCTGTGACACCGTGGGCAACACCGATAAGCTCATCTTT.

This clone turned up a few times. This DNA's translation differs at residue 3 from TCRdb's protein, which comes from a much larger clone; a read error is likely, and the protein shown is translated from the DNA. This sequence joins TRDV2 and TRDJ1, with TRDD3 matching 9 bases. V gave up 9 bases and J gave up 4 bases; unmatched junction bases: 14. The length of the CDR3 is 15 residues. CDR1 is GEAIGNYY, CDR2 EKD, per germline. CDR3 nucleotide sequence: TGTGCCCGTTTTTCTCTGGGGGATTTCGGCGATAAACTCATCTTT. It codes for CARFSLGDFGDKLIF.

With respect to this clone: This sequence is one base from a far larger clone and is likely a read error. Other DNA sequences in this specimen translate into the identical CDR3. This chain connects TRDV2 to TRDJ1, with 8 positions matching TRDD3. This CDR3 is 15 amino acids long. The V gene's germline CDR1 is GEAIGNYY and CDR2 EKD. The CDR3 DNA is TGCGCCTGTGACACTCTACTGGGGGACACCGATAAACTCATCTTT. Translation gives CACDTLLGDTDKLIF.

On this clone itself: The amino acid sequence in TCRdb belongs to a much larger clone and departs from this DNA's translation at residue 15, likely a sequencing read error; the sequence shown is translated from the DNA. This chain uses TRDV2 with TRDJ1, with 11 bases aligning to TRDD3. V trimming: 0 bases; J trimming: 6 bases; junction bases outside the gene matches: 17. The CDR3 has 19 residues. Germline V gene sequence: CDR1 GEAIGNYY, CDR2 EKD. The CDR3: CACDTVGGGYEGWDNKLIF. In nucleotides, the CDR3 is TGTGCCTGTGACACCGTCGGTGGGGGATACGAGGGTTGGGACAATAAACTCATCTTT.

In regard to this clone: TCRdb pairs this DNA with a much larger clone's protein that differs at residue 9, likely a read error; the protein shown was translated from the DNA. This chain joins TRDV2 and TRDJ1; D is unresolved. The germline V gene has CDR1 GEAIGNYY and CDR2 EKD. There are 14 residues in the CDR3. V lost 1 base, J lost 3 bases, and 11 bases lay in between. The CDR3 DNA reads as TGTGCCTGTGACACACTTGAGAGCCCCGATAAACTCATCTTT. Translating it yields CACDTLESPDKLIF.

Turning to this clone: The TCRdb record carries a much larger clone's protein, which differs from this DNA's translation at residue 4; a read error is the likely cause, and the protein listed here is the DNA translation. This chain uses TRDV2 with TRDJ1; D may be TRDD3 (6 bases). The CDR3 extends over 14 amino acids. The germline CDR1 and CDR2 sequences are GEAIGNYY and EKD. Trimming left V 5 bases short and J 2 bases short, with 14 bases between. The CDR3 DNA follows: TGTGCCTGTGGCCTGACTGGGAGGACCGATAAACTCATCTTT. The encoded protein is CACGLTGRTDKLIF.

Notes on this clone: It differs at one base from a far larger clone, so likely a read error. This sample includes further DNA sequences coding for the same CDR3. This rearrangement joins TRDV2 to TRDJ1, with 9 bases that match TRDD3. Per the germline V gene, CDR1 is GEAIGNYY and CDR2 is EKD. There are 20 residues in the CDR3. The V and J ends lost 1 base and 1 base, in that order; junction bases with no gene match: 18. CDR3 bases: TGTGCCTGTGACACGGTCTATGGAGGGGATACGCGGGGGGCCACCGATAAACTCATCTTT. Residues: CACDTVYGGDTRGATDKLIF.

In this sample, this clone turned up a few times. A read error likely explains why the TCRdb protein, taken from a much larger clone, differs from this DNA's translation at residue 11; the protein shown is translated from the DNA. The chain uses TRDV2 and TRDJ1; TRDD3 aligns across 8 bases. CDR1 and CDR2 (germline): GEAIGNYY, EKD. The CDR3 runs to 14 residues. In DNA form, the CDR3 reads TGTGCCTGTGACATAATTGGGGGATCCGATAACCTCATCTTT. Encoded protein: CACDIIGGSDNLIF.

Points on this clone: The same CDR3 arises from other DNA sequences in this sample as well. The rearrangement uses TRDV2 and TRDJ1, with TRDD3 identical over 9 bases. The J segment lost 1 base and the V segment lost 1 base, leaving 3 bases of the junction unmatched. The length of the CDR3 is 15 residues. Germline V gene sequence: CDR1 GEAIGNYY, CDR2 EKD. In nucleotides, the CDR3 is TGTGCCTGTGACACTCTGGGGGATTCCACCGATAAACTCATCTTT. Protein sequence: CACDTLGDSTDKLIF.

About this clone itself: The TCRdb protein comes from a much larger clone and disagrees with this DNA's translation at residue 14, likely due to a read error; the protein given here is derived from the DNA. The genes are TRDV2 and TRDJ1; 12 positions agree with TRDD3. The CDR3 sequence is 20 residues long. V lost 1 base, J lost 0 bases, and 14 bases stayed unmatched. CDR1 and CDR2 from the germline V gene are GEAIGNYY and EKD. The CDR3 protein is CACDTINTGGYHLNTDKLIF. The CDR3 coding sequence is TGTGCCTGTGACACGATCAATACTGGGGGATACCACCTGAACACCGATAAACTCATCTTT.